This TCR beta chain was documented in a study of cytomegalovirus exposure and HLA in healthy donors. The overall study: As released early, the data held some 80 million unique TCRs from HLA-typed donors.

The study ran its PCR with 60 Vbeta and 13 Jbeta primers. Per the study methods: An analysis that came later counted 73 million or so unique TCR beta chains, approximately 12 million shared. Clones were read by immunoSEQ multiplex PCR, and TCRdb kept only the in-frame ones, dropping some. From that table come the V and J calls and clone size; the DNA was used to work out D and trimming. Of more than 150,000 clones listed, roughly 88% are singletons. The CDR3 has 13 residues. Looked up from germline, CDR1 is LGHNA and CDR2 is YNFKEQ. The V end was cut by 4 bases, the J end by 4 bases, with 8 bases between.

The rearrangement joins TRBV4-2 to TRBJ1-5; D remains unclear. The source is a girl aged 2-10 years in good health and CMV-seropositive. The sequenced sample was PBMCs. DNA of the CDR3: TGTGCCAGCAGCCCCTCGAGAAATCAGCCCCAGCATTTT. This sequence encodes CASSPSRNQPQHF.